A selection of T cell receptor beta chains follows, all from one sample in a study of CD4 T cells in relation to SARS-CoV-2 and coronaviruses. Sequencing was performed with immunoSEQ multiplex PCR; in TCRdb, only in-frame clones are kept and a portion is missing. The sample shows fewer than 35,000 clones, about three quarters of them seen only once. The antigens these receptors bind are not known. What was sequenced was memory CD4+ T cells from PBMCs, cultured in vitro. The receptors were sampled from an adult with COVID-19. Both conserved end residues are part of each CDR3.

J: TRBJ2-1; V: TRBV11-3; CDR3: CASSTSGRDPKQFF
J: TRBJ1-6; V: TRBV28; CDR3: CASSPGGSPNSPLHF
J: TRBJ1-2; V: TRBV5-4; CDR3: CASSSDSFYGYTF
J: TRBJ2-7; V: TRBV27; CDR3: CASSFNRGYEQYF
J: TRBJ2-5; V: TRBV6-6; CDR3: CATCDVGAKKTQYF
J: TRBJ2-7; V: TRBV4-3; CDR3: CASSQGKTFEQYF
J: TRBJ2-1; V: TRBV11-2; CDR3: CASSLGYGLLVPEQFF
J: TRBJ1-1; V: TRBV19; CDR3: CASSIGRRGQGVTEAFF
J: TRBJ2-1; V: TRBV11-3; CDR3: CASSPPREQFF
J: TRBJ2-4; V: TRBV7-2; CDR3: CASSLAGRLQGGVKNIQYF
J: TRBJ2-2; V: TRBV9; CDR3: CASSGRSDATGELFF
J: TRBJ2-2; V: TRBV19; CDR3: CASSSPRETGELFF
J: TRBJ2-1; V: TRBV2; CDR3: CASSPGEGRGFYNEQFF
J: TRBJ1-1; V: TRBV2; CDR3: CASSNTGGNTEAFF
J: TRBJ2-7; V: TRBV28; CDR3: CASSYFNYEQYF
J: TRBJ1-1; V: TRBV7-2; CDR3: CASSADMNTEAFF
J: TRBJ1-1; V: TRBV6-2/TRBV6-3; CDR3: CASSNRDYAEAFF
J: TRBJ2-1; V: TRBV5-1; CDR3: CASSPRQGDNEQFF
J: TRBJ1-3; V: TRBV6-5; CDR3: CASRRQLSGNTIYF
J: TRBJ2-5; V: TRBV11-1; CDR3: CASSLARGGRETQYF
J: TRBJ2-3; V: TRBV23-1; CDR3: CASSHRSPSPPYTDTQYF
J: TRBJ2-5; V: TRBV29-1; CDR3: CSVRTDSGETQYF
J: TRBJ2-6; V: TRBV3-1/TRBV3-2; CDR3: CASSQGGANVLTF
J: TRBJ2-7; V: TRBV10-2; CDR3: CASSESIGRVYEQYF
J: TRBJ2-2; V: TRBV24-1; CDR3: CATSQTFANTGELFF
J: TRBJ2-7; V: TRBV7-6; CDR3: CASSLVNLQREGYEQYF
J: TRBJ1-1; V: TRBV7-9; CDR3: CASSDGQGEDEAFF
J: TRBJ1-4; V: TRBV4-3; CDR3: CASSQDIGTGKKLFF
J: TRBJ2-1; V: TRBV19; CDR3: CASSGRVISYNEQFF
J: TRBJ2-2; V: TRBV5-1; CDR3: CASSGTSGYTGELFF
J: TRBJ1-4; V: TRBV5-1; CDR3: CASSLAGGRGLFF
J: TRBJ1-5; V: TRBV15; CDR3: CATSRDPGQGGQPQHF
J: TRBJ2-7; V: TRBV20-1; CDR3: CSASGEASYEQYF
J: TRBJ2-2; V: TRBV10-3; CDR3: CAISESPGQNTGELFF
J: TRBJ2-1; V: TRBV4-2; CDR3: CASSPQNGLNEQFF
J: TRBJ2-7; V: TRBV6-1; CDR3: CASNERGSSYEQYF
J: TRBJ2-5; V: TRBV2; CDR3: CASSERWGRGRQETQYF
J: TRBJ1-2; V: TRBV2; CDR3: CASSEQGLGGYTF
J: TRBJ2-5; V: TRBV29-1; CDR3: CSTSSSYETQYF
J: TRBJ2-3; V: TRBV19; CDR3: CASSIGRDHGDTQYF
J: TRBJ1-4; V: TRBV4-3; CDR3: CASSQLQGGGDEKLFF
J: TRBJ2-1; V: TRBV19; CDR3: CASSPRRDKHSRSYNEQFF
J: TRBJ2-3; V: TRBV6-5; CDR3: CASSYSRDDTQYF
J: TRBJ2-1; V: TRBV15; CDR3: CATSRDGVRSYNEQFF
J: TRBJ2-3; V: TRBV7-3; CDR3: CASSSTSGRGTDTQYF
J: TRBJ2-1; V: TRBV6-5; CDR3: CASSSSGHNEQFF
J: TRBJ2-7; V: TRBV7-2; CDR3: CASSLPVSGENFAYEQYF
J: TRBJ2-7; V: TRBV18; CDR3: CASSPLAGGPYEQYF
J: TRBJ2-1; V: TRBV24-1; CDR3: CATSDGGLAGVINEQFF
J: TRBJ1-5; V: TRBV2; CDR3: CASSSQSAQPQHF
J: TRBJ2-5; V: TRBV11-2; CDR3: CASTTGDQETQYF
J: TRBJ2-7; V: TRBV11-2; CDR3: CASSSRAYEQYF